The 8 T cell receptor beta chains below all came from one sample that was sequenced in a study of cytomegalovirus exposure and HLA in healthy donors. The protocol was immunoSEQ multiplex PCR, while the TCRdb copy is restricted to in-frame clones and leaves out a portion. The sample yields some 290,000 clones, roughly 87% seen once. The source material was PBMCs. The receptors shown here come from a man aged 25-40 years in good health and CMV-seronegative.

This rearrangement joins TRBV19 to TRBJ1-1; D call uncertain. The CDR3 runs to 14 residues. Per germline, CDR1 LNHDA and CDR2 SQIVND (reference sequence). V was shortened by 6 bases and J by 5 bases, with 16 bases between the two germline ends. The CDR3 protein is CASRGRVSRTEAFF. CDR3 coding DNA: TGTGCCAGTAGGGGGAGGGTAAGCCGAACTGAAGCTTTCTTT.

CDR3 sequence (DNA): TGTGCCACCAGCGGAAAATCAAGCGGGACAGGGGCCAATCAGCCCCAGCATTTT. Amino acid sequence: CATSGKSSGTGANQPQHF. V and J are TRBV15 and TRBJ1-5, with 10 positions matching TRBD1. Losses at the gene ends were 5 bases for V and 3 bases for J; bases not matched to a gene: 13. CDR1 LNHNV and CDR2 YYDKDF come from the germline V gene (reference sequence). The CDR3 has 18 residues.

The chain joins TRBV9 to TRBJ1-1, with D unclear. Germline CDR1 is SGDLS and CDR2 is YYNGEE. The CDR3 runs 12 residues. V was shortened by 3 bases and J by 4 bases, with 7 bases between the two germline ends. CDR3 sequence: CASSAPSTEAFF. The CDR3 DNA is TGTGCCAGCAGCGCCCCGAGCACTGAAGCTTTCTTT.

The CDR3 reads CASSEVRGDTQYF. Here the CDR3 DNA reads TGTGCCAGCAGTGAAGTTAGGGGGGATACGCAGTATTTT. The chain recombines TRBV6-1 with TRBJ2-3; D may be TRBD1 (6 bases). Per the germline V gene, CDR1 is MNHNS and CDR2 is SASEGT. The V gene lost 1 base and the J gene lost 6 bases, with 8 bases spanning the gap. This CDR3 comprises 13 residues.

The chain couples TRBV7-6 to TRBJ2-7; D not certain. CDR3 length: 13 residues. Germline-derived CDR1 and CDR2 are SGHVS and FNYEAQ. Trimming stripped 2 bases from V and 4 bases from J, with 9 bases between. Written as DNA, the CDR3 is TGTGCCAGCAGCTTAAATGGGCGTTACGAGCAGTACTTC. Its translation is CASSLNGRYEQYF.

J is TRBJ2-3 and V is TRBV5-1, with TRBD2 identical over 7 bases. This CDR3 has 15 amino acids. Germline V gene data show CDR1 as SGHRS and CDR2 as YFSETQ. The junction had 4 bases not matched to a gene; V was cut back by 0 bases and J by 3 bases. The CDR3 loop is CASSLVERGTDTQYF. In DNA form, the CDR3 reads TGCGCCAGCAGCTTGGTAGAGCGGGGAACAGATACGCAGTATTTT.

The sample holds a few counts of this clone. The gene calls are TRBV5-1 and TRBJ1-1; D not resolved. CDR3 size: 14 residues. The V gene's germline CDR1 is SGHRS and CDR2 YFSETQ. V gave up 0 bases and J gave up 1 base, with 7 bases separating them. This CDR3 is CASSLGLGNTEAFF. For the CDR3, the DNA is TGCGCCAGCAGCTTGGGACTTGGGAACACTGAAGCTTTCTTT.

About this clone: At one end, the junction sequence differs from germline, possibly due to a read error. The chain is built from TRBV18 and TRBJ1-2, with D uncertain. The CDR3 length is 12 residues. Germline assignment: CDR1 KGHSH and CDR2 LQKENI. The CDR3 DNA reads TGTGCCGGCTCACCGCCGGTGGGCGGCTACACCTTC. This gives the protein CAGSPPVGGYTF.